The 25 T cell receptor beta chains given below trace back to one sample, sequenced in a study of blood T cell repertoires in COVID-19. Some clones are missing from TCRdb's copy, which holds only in-frame ones; the method was immunoSEQ multiplex PCR. Of roughly 62,000 clones in the sample, about 80% were seen once. Specimen: peripheral blood. These receptors were taken from an older man with COVID-19, enrolled during active disease.

The V gene is TRBV21-1, the J gene TRBJ1-5; no DNA check was done on the table's D call, TRBD1. TRBV21-1 is reported as a pseudogene. The CDR3 consists of 16 residues. The CDR3 nucleotides read TGTGCCAGCAGCAAAGCCCGAACAGGTTACAATCAGCCCCAGCATTTT. It yields the protein CASSKARTGYNQPQHF.

A note on this clone: The same CDR3 is also encoded by other DNA sequences in this sample. The genes are TRBV7-2 and TRBJ1-2, with D possibly matching TRBD1 (6 bases). The CDR3 consists of 14 residues. V was shortened by 0 bases and J by 5 bases, with 10 bases between the two germline ends. CDR1 SGHTA and CDR2 FQGNSA come from the germline V gene. DNA of the CDR3: TGTGCCAGCAGCTTAGCCGGGCAGGGGTATGGCTACACCTTC. Its translation: CASSLAGQGYGYTF.

The gene calls are TRBV7-2 and TRBJ2-2, with TRBD2 identical over 14 bases. CDR3 length: 17 residues. Germline V gives CDR1 SGHTA, CDR2 FQGNSA. The ends lost 5 bases at V and 1 base at J; junction bases unmatched: 3. The CDR3 region is CASSLGTSGGNTGELFF. The DNA of the CDR3 is TGTGCCAGCAGCCTCGGGACTAGCGGGGGGAACACCGGGGAGCTGTTTTTT. The full variable domain, completed using reference TRBV7-2 and TRBJ2-2, is GAGVSQSPSNKVTEKGKDVELRCDPISGHTALYWYRQSLGQGLEFLIYFQGNSAPDKSGLPSDRFSAERTGGSVSTLTIQRTQQEDSAVYLCASSLGTSGGNTGELFFGEGSRLTVL.

In this sample, this clone turned up a few times. This chain uses TRBV19 with TRBJ1-5; possible D gene TRBD1, 5 bases. Germline-derived CDR1 and CDR2 are LNHDA and SQIVND (reference sequence). This CDR3 region has 15 residues. V lost 4 bases to trimming and J lost 1 base, with 11 bases between them. The CDR3 sequence: CASSRQRDSNQPQHF. CDR3 nucleotide sequence: TGTGCCAGTAGTAGACAGCGGGACAGCAATCAGCCCCAGCATTTT. The whole variable domain, filled in from reference TRBV19 and TRBJ1-5, reads DGGITQSPKYLFRKEGQNVTLSCEQNLNHDAMYWYRQDPGQGLRLIYYSQIVNDFQKGDIAEGYSVSREKKESFPLTVTSAQKNPTAFYLCASSRQRDSNQPQHFGDGTRLSIL.

This clone occurred once. V and J are TRBV6-5 and TRBJ1-6; 9 positions match TRBD1. This CDR3 has 15 amino acids. Germline CDR1 and CDR2: MNHEY and SVGAGI. V trimming: 7 bases; J trimming: 8 bases; junction bases outside the gene matches: 9. The CDR3 DNA reads as TGTGCCAGCACTTCCGGGACAGGGATTTATTCACCCCTCCACTTT. Residues: CASTSGTGIYSPLHF.

The chain combines TRBV18 with TRBJ2-7; 8 bases fit TRBD1. J gave up 10 bases and V 2 bases, and 13 bases lay outside the gene matches. This CDR3 contains 15 residues. Germline loops: CDR1 KGHSH, CDR2 LQKENI. The DNA of the CDR3 is TGTGCCAGCTCACCAGGAGCCGGACAGGGCGTGATCCAGTACGTC. Residues: CASSPGAGQGVIQYV.

The gene calls are TRBV10-3 and TRBJ2-2; 8 nucleotides line up with TRBD1. This CDR3 region has 14 residues. Germline-derived CDR1 and CDR2 are ENHRY and SYGVKD. The V segment lost 8 bases and the J segment 0 bases; nucleotides outside the gene matches: 2. CDR3 amino acids: CAIRQGTNTGELFF. In DNA form, the CDR3 reads TGTGCCATCCGACAGGGGACGAACACCGGGGAGCTGTTTTTT.

The rearrangement links TRBV27 to TRBJ1-1; the D is unclear. The CDR3 is 12 amino acids. V was trimmed by 4 bases and J by 4 bases, leaving 7 bases between them. Germline values: CDR1 MNHEY, CDR2 SMNVEV (reference sequence). CDR3 residues: CASSSSVTEAFF. In DNA form, the CDR3 reads TGTGCCAGCAGTTCGTCAGTCACTGAAGCTTTCTTT.

This rearrangement joins TRBV7-9 to TRBJ1-4; D is unresolved. The germline V gene encodes CDR1 SEHNR and CDR2 FQNEAQ (reference sequence). Trimming removed 3 bases from V and 12 bases from J, with 20 bases in between. The CDR3 has 15 residues. The CDR3 is CASSFGRGSSEELFF. The CDR3, as DNA: TGTGCCAGCAGCTTTGGAAGAGGGAGCTCCGAAGAACTGTTTTTT. Together with reference TRBV7-9 and TRBJ1-4, the CDR3 gives the full variable domain: DTGVSQNPRHKITKRGQNVTFRCDPISEHNRLYWYRQTLGQGPEFLTYFQNEAQLEKSRLLSDRFSAERPKGSFSTLEIQRTEQGDSAMYLCASSFGRGSSEELFFGSGTQLSVL.

The chain carries TRBV24-1 and TRBJ2-2; 8 nucleotides align to TRBD1. With V trimmed by 5 bases and J by 2 bases, 6 bases remained unmatched. The CDR3 sequence is 16 residues long. Germline loops: CDR1 KGHDR, CDR2 SFDVKD. CDR3 bases: TGTGCCACCAGTGCCTCGGACAGGGTAAACACCGGGGAGCTGTTTTTT. This translates into CATSASDRVNTGELFF.

This chain links TRBV25-1 with TRBJ1-2; 7 nucleotides line up with TRBD1. The CDR3 has 15 amino acids. The V gene end was trimmed by 3 bases and the J gene end by 5 bases; junction bases not matched to a gene: 9. Germline V lookup: CDR1 MGHDK, CDR2 SYGVNS. DNA for the CDR3: TGTGCCAGCAGTGAGGTTAGGGGGCGCGGGTATGGCTACACCTTC. It translates to CASSEVRGRGYGYTF.

CDR3 nucleotides: TGTGCCAGCAGCGCCCAGACAGGGGGAGGCTACGAGCAGTACTTC. Residues: CASSAQTGGGYEQYF. The chain employs TRBV7-3 and TRBJ2-7, with 9 bases aligning to TRBD1. From germline, CDR1 is SGHTA and CDR2 FQGTGA. The junction had 8 bases not matched to a gene; V was cut back by 5 bases and J by 3 bases. The CDR3 has 15 amino acids.

V gene TRBV5-1 combines with J gene TRBJ2-3, with 9 bases aligning to TRBD2. V was pared by 2 bases and J by 0 bases, with 4 bases of the junction left unmatched. Germline values: CDR1 SGHRS, CDR2 YFSETQ. The CDR3 runs to 16 residues. CDR3 in amino acids: CASSLQRGASTDTQYF. The CDR3 region has the DNA TGCGCCAGCAGCTTACAGCGGGGGGCGAGCACAGATACGCAGTATTTT.

This clone occurred once. V gene TRBV5-1 combines with J gene TRBJ2-3; D might be TRBD2 (5 bases). The CDR3 is 14 amino acids. V dropped 4 bases and J dropped 1 base, with 10 bases sitting between them. Looked up from germline, CDR1 is SGHRS and CDR2 is YFSETQ. The CDR3, as DNA: TGCGCCAGCAGCCCGGAGCGGCGCACAGATACGCAGTATTTT. Protein product: CASSPERRTDTQYF.

There are a few counts of this clone. The rearrangement links TRBV7-2 to TRBJ2-3; 12 nucleotides agree with TRBD2. V was clipped by 0 bases and J by 6 bases; unmatched bases: 7. The CDR3 runs to 17 residues. Germline CDR1 is SGHTA and CDR2 is FQGNSA. This CDR3 is CASSLAGTSGLGDTQYF. CDR3 DNA sequence: TGTGCCAGCAGCTTAGCCGGGACTAGCGGGCTCGGGGATACGCAGTATTTT.

In regard to this clone: The identical CDR3 is also encoded by other nucleotide sequences in the sample. The chain couples TRBV18 to TRBJ1-5, with 8 bases identical to TRBD1. Losses at the gene ends were 3 bases for V and 6 bases for J; bases not matched to a gene: 4. The CDR3 covers 14 residues. Per the germline V gene, CDR1 is KGHSH and CDR2 is LQKENI. CDR3 nucleotides: TGTGCCAGCTCACCTCAGGGGGCCGGTCAGCCCCAGCATTTT. It translates to CASSPQGAGQPQHF.

The V call is TRBV15, the J call TRBJ1-3; D uncertain. Trimming stripped 0 bases from V and 4 bases from J, with 7 bases between. The germline V gene encodes CDR1 LNHNV and CDR2 YYDKDF (reference sequence). This CDR3 region has 14 residues. The CDR3 DNA is TGTGCCACCAGCAGAGAGGCCACCGGAAACACCATATATTTT. Residues: CATSREATGNTIYF.

The chain carries TRBV5-1 and TRBJ1-5; the D gene is possibly TRBD1 (5 bases). V was shortened by 0 bases and J by 0 bases, with 7 bases between the two germline ends. Germline V gene lookup returns CDR1 SGHRS and CDR2 YFSETQ. CDR3 length: 15 residues. CDR3 sequence: CASSLGGSSNQPQHF. The CDR3 DNA follows: TGCGCCAGCAGCTTGGGGGGCAGTAGCAATCAGCCCCAGCATTTT. Full variable domain (missing parts from reference TRBV5-1 and TRBJ1-5): KAGVTQTPRYLIKTRGQQVTLSCSPISGHRSVSWYQQTPGQGLQFLFEYFSETQRNKGNFPGRFSGRQFSNSRSEMNVSTLELGDSALYLCASSLGGSSNQPQHFGDGTRLSIL.

J is TRBJ1-4 and V is TRBV4-3; D is undetermined. In germline, CDR1 is LGHNA, CDR2 YSLEER. The CDR3 totals 12 residues. Trimming took 6 bases from V and 8 from J, leaving 10 bases between them. In DNA form, the CDR3 reads TGCGCCAGCAGGGCTGCGGGGGAAAAACTGTTTTTT. This sequence encodes CASRAAGEKLFF.

The gene calls are TRBV7-2 and TRBJ2-3; 9 positions agree with TRBD2. The CDR3 is 15 amino acids. The V gene end was trimmed by 5 bases and the J gene end by 2 bases; junction bases not matched to a gene: 5. Germline-derived CDR1 and CDR2 are SGHTA and FQGNSA. CDR3 coding DNA: TGTGCCAGCAGCGACTTAGCGGGGGTCACAGATACGCAGTATTTT. Protein sequence: CASSDLAGVTDTQYF. The whole variable domain, remainder taken from reference TRBV7-2 and TRBJ2-3, is GAGVSQSPSNKVTEKGKDVELRCDPISGHTALYWYRQSLGQGLEFLIYFQGNSAPDKSGLPSDRFSAERTGGSVSTLTIQRTQQEDSAVYLCASSDLAGVTDTQYFGPGTRLTVL.

The chain employs TRBV24-1 and TRBJ1-1; D perhaps matches TRBD1 (5 bases). This CDR3 contains 15 residues. Trimming pared 3 bases from V and 1 base from J, leaving 11 bases between. Per the germline V gene, CDR1 is KGHDR and CDR2 is SFDVKD. The CDR3 spells CATSDAAGKNTEAFF. The CDR3 DNA reads TGTGCCACCAGTGATGCGGCAGGGAAGAACACTGAAGCTTTCTTT.

The genes are TRBV10-3 and TRBJ2-5; 11 bases are a match to TRBD1. This CDR3 comprises 15 residues. The V gene's germline CDR1 is ENHRY and CDR2 SYGVKD. The ends lost 4 bases at V and 2 bases at J; junction bases unmatched: 3. The CDR3 protein is CAISGRDRGQETQYF. The CDR3 DNA reads as TGTGCCATCAGTGGCCGGGACAGGGGGCAAGAGACCCAGTACTTC.

V gene TRBV4-2 combines with J gene TRBJ2-1; perhaps TRBD2 as D (5 bases). This CDR3 region has 14 residues. Germline V gene sequence: CDR1 LGHNA, CDR2 YNFKEQ. The V and J ends lost 0 bases and 10 bases respectively, with 13 bases between them. The CDR3 DNA reads TGTGCCAGCAGCCAAGATCCTGCAGCGGCCGAGCAGTTCTTC. Amino acid sequence: CASSQDPAAAEQFF.

The chain combines TRBV7-2 with TRBJ2-5, with D possibly TRBD1 on 6 matching bases. Germline loops: CDR1 SGHTA, CDR2 FQGNSA. The CDR3 runs 17 residues. V gave up 1 base and J gave up 2 bases, with 17 bases separating them. Here the CDR3 reads CASSLGGGWGTQETQYF. In DNA, the CDR3 is TGTGCCAGCAGCTTAGGAGGGGGATGGGGGACACAAGAGACCCAGTACTTC.

This clone showed up just once. The V call is TRBV6-6, the J call TRBJ2-1; weak D call: TRBD2 (7 bases). Per germline, CDR1 MNHNY and CDR2 SVGAGI (reference sequence). The length of the CDR3 is 15 residues. V was pared by 2 bases and J by 4 bases, with 12 bases between. CDR3 DNA sequence: TGTGCCAGCAGTTACGGGGGGGCCCTATACAATGAGCAGTTCTTC. This translates into CASSYGGALYNEQFF.